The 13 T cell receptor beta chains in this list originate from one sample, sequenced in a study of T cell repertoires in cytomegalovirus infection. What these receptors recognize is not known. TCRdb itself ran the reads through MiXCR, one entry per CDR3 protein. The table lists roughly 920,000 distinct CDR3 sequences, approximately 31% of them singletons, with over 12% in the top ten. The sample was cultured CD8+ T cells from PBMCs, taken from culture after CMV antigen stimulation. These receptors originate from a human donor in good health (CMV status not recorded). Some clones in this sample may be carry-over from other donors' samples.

The CDR3 region has the DNA TGTGCCACCAGCAGAGATCTGGGGGGAGGGATGGACGCTTTCTTT. Its translation is CATSRDLGGGMDAFF. J is TRBJ1-1 and V is TRBV15, with a tentative D call TRBD1 (5 bases). This CDR3 spans 15 amino acids. V was clipped by 0 bases and J by 11 bases, with 19 bases between them. Germline V gives CDR1 LNHNV, CDR2 YYDKDF (reference sequence).

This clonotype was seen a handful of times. DNA for the CDR3: TGTGCCAGTAGTATGGGAGGGGACTACGAGCAGTACGTC. As protein: CASSMGGDYEQYV. The rearrangement joins TRBV19 to TRBJ2-7, with TRBD2 matching 7 bases. Germline lookup yields CDR1 LNHDA and CDR2 SQIVND (reference sequence). V dropped 3 bases and J dropped 3; count of bases not matched to a gene: 2. The CDR3 is 13 residues long.

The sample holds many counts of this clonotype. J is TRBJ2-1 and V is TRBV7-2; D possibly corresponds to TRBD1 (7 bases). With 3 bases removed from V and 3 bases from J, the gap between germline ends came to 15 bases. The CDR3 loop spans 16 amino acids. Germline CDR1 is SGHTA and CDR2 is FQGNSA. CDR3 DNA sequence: TGTGCCAGCAGCTTGGTCCGTCAGGGGGGCTACAATGAGCAGTTCTTC. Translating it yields CASSLVRQGGYNEQFF.

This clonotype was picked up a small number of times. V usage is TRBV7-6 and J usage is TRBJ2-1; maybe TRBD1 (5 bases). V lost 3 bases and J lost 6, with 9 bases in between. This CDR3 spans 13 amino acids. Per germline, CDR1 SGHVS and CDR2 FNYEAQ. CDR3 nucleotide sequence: TGTGCCAGCAGCTTGGACATCATCAATGAGCAGTTCTTC. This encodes CASSLDIINEQFF.

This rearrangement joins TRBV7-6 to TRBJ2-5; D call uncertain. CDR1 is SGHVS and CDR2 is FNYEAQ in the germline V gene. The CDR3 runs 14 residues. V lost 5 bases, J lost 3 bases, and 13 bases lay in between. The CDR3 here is CASSPKGSEETQYF. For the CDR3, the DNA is TGTGCCAGCAGCCCCAAAGGCAGTGAAGAGACCCAGTACTTC.

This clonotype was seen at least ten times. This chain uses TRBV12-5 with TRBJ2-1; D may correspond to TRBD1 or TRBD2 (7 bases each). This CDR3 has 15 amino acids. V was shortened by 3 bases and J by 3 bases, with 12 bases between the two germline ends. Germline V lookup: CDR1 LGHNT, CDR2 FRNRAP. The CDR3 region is CASGFPRGGYNEQFF. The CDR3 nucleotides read TGTGCTAGTGGTTTCCCCAGGGGGGGCTACAATGAGCAGTTCTTC.

CDR3 nucleotide sequence: TGTGCCAGCAGCCAGATTAGAACAGGGAATTCACCCCTCCACTTT. It yields the protein CASSQIRTGNSPLHF. The chain uses TRBV3-1 and TRBJ1-6; D perhaps matches TRBD1 (6 bases). The CDR3 consists of 15 residues. The germline CDR1 and CDR2 sequences are LGHDT and YNNKEL (reference sequence). V lost 3 bases and J lost 7, with 13 bases in between.

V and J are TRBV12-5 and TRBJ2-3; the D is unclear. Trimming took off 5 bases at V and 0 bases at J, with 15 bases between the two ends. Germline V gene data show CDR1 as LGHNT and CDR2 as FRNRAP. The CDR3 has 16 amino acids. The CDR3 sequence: CASGPSAESSTDTQYF. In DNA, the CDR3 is TGTGCTAGTGGTCCGTCCGCGGAATCTAGCACAGATACGCAGTATTTT.

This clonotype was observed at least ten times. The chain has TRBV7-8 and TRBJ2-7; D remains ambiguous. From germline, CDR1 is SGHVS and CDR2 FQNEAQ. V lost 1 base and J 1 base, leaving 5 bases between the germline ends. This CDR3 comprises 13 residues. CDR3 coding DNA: TGTGCCAGCAGCTTAGAACGGTCCTACGAGCAGTACTTC. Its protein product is CASSLERSYEQYF.

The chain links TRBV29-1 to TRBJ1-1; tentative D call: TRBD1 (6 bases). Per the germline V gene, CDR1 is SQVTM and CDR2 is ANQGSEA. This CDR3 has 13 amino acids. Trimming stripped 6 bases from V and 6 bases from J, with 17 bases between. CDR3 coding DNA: TGCAGCGTGGTCCAGGGGAATTGGGCTGAAGCTTTCTTT. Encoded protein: CSVVQGNWAEAFF.

The CDR3 sequence is CASSQDRAGGWTGELFF. CDR3 DNA sequence: TGCGCCAGCAGCCAAGATAGGGCAGGGGGCTGGACCGGGGAGCTGTTTTTT. The rearrangement links TRBV4-1 to TRBJ2-2; TRBD1 matches at 8 bases. There are 17 residues in the CDR3. V lost 0 bases to trimming and J lost 5 bases; unmatched junction nucleotides: 8. Germline-derived CDR1 and CDR2 are MGHRA and YSYEKL.

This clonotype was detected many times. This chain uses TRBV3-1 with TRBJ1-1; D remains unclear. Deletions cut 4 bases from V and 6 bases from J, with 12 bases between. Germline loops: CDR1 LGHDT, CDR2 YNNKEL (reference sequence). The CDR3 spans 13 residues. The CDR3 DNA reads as TGTGCCAGCAGCCTCCTCTCAGGCCCTGAAGCTTTCTTT. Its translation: CASSLLSGPEAFF.

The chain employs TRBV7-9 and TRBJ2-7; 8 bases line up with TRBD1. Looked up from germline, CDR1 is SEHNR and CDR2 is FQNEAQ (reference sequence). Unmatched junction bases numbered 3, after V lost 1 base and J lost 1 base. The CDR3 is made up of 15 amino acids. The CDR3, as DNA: TGTGCCAGCAGCTTAGTGACAGGGGATTCCTACGAGCAGTACTTC. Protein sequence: CASSLVTGDSYEQYF.